This TCR beta chain comes out of a study of blood T cell repertoires in COVID-19. Study-wide background: Samples of COVID-19 (acute and convalescent) were obtained from the United States, Italy and Spain. In each case, the material was cDNA or gDNA derived from T cells, B-cell-depleted T cells, or PBMCs.

Germline V CDR1 and CDR2: SQVTM, ANQGSEA. CDR3 length equals 13 residues. The ends were cut back, 3 bases at V and 10 bases at J, with 16 bases in the middle. Per the study methods: For nucleated cells, counts were estimated from reference gene primer amplification. Sequencing was performed with immunoSEQ multiplex PCR; in TCRdb, only in-frame clones are kept and a portion is missing. V and J calls plus clone size are reproduced from that table; the DNA served to infer D and trimming. The repertoire holds 72,000 or so clones, with approximately 89% as singletons. The sequence derives from an older woman with acute or convalescent COVID-19. The chain couples TRBV29-1 to TRBJ2-1; D is perhaps TRBD1 (6 bases). Sequencing was done on a sample of peripheral blood. CDR3 in DNA: TGCAGCGTTGAGTTTGTGGGTGGGGGCGAGCAGTTCTTC. As protein: CSVEFVGGGEQFF.